Included here is one T cell receptor (beta chain) sequence, with context. V dropped 0 bases and J dropped 11 bases, with 17 bases sitting between them. Germline V gene sequence: CDR1 MNHEY, CDR2 SVGEGT. The CDR3 totals 15 residues. This sample is drawn from a study of patients and donors after allogeneic stem cell transplantation. TCRdb re-called the RT-PCR reads with MiXCR, one entry per CDR3 protein. The sample consists of roughly 180,000 distinct CDR3 sequences, 41% of them appearing once. This clonotype originated in a human donor who was either an allogeneic HSCT recipient or a stem cell or donor lymphocyte infusion donor (not recorded which). It is not recorded whose cells these are; they may come from a transplant donor. V usage is TRBV6-2 or TRBV6-3 and J usage is TRBJ2-1; perhaps TRBD1 as D (5 bases). What was sequenced was blood, either unsorted or a sorted T cell fraction (not recorded which). In nucleotides, the CDR3 is TGTGCCAGCAGTTACTCGAGTGGGCTAGGGGTTAAGCAGTTCTTC. Protein product: CASSYSSGLGVKQFF.